This passage covers 9 T cell receptor beta chains from one sample sequenced in a study of radiotherapy plus CTLA-4 blockade in lung cancer. Using immunoSEQ multiplex PCR, the repertoire was profiled, and TCRdb retains in-frame clones only, with some absent. The sample gives roughly 42,000 clones, about 63% of which show up once; around 20% is in the top ten. The sequences come from peripheral blood, collected from a patient treated with radiotherapy plus ipilimumab. All receptors derive from a human donor with non-small cell lung cancer who had a partial response to radiotherapy plus ipilimumab.

This clone appeared once. The chain links TRBV9 to TRBJ1-1; 11 nucleotides align to TRBD1. V shed 2 bases and J 3 bases; nucleotides not matched to a gene: 6. Germline V CDR1 and CDR2: SGDLS, YYNGEE. The CDR3 consists of 16 residues. CDR3 sequence: CASSVGQGAWDTEAFF. The CDR3 region has the DNA TGTGCCAGCAGCGTCGGACAGGGGGCTTGGGACACTGAAGCTTTCTTT.

About this clone: The junction and the germline gene differ at one end; a read error may be behind it. V usage is TRBV7-7 and J usage is TRBJ2-5, with 8 bases that match TRBD1. The CDR3 consists of 15 residues. Germline V lookup: CDR1 SSHAT, CDR2 FNYEAQ (reference sequence). CDR3 nucleotide sequence: TGTGCTAGCAGCTTGCGTGACAGGGGAGGAGAGACCCAGTACTTC. Protein: CASSLRDRGGETQYF.

This clone has only a few counts. The V and J genes are TRBV7-2 and TRBJ1-2, with 7 bases identical to TRBD1. The CDR3 runs 13 residues. CDR1 SGHTA and CDR2 FQGNSA come from the germline V gene. The junction had 11 bases not matched to a gene; V was cut back by 5 bases and J by 11 bases. The CDR3 reads CASSPLRQGGYTF. The CDR3 DNA reads TGTGCCAGCAGCCCCCTCCGACAGGGTGGATACACCTTC.

This chain uses TRBV6-1 with TRBJ1-1; D is undetermined. V was pared by 4 bases and J by 1 base, with 4 bases between. The CDR3 has 12 amino acids. Germline assignment: CDR1 MNHNS and CDR2 SASEGT. CDR3 residues: CASSGQNTEAFF. The CDR3 DNA reads as TGTGCCAGCAGTGGACAGAACACTGAAGCTTTCTTT.

The V call is TRBV11-3, the J call TRBJ1-3, with 8 nucleotides matching TRBD1. The junction had 3 bases not matched to a gene; V was cut back by 5 bases and J by 3 bases. The CDR3 has 14 amino acids. Germline-derived CDR1 and CDR2 are SGHNT and YENEEA. As DNA, the CDR3 is TGTGCCAGCAGCACGGGACAGGTTGGAAACACCATATATTTT. It is translated as CASSTGQVGNTIYF.

V is TRBV7-6 and J is TRBJ2-7, with D possibly matching TRBD2 (5 bases). V was clipped by 5 bases and J by 3 bases, with 17 bases between them. Germline V gene lookup returns CDR1 SGHVS and CDR2 FNYEAQ. CDR3 size: 15 residues. The CDR3 region has the DNA TGTGCCAGCAGCGCCGGGGTGGTCTTGGACTACGAGCAGTACTTC. Translated: CASSAGVVLDYEQYF.

The CDR3 here is CASSLPGLEINEQFF. The CDR3 nucleotides are TGTGCCAGCAGTTTGCCGGGACTAGAGATCAATGAGCAGTTCTTC. The chain employs TRBV27 and TRBJ2-1, with 8 bases that match TRBD2. The CDR3 runs 15 residues. Germline loops: CDR1 MNHEY, CDR2 SMNVEV (reference sequence). Germline trimming cut 3 bases from V and 6 bases from J; bases unmatched to any gene: 7.

The rearrangement links TRBV6-5 to TRBJ1-6; 8 positions agree with TRBD1. Germline CDR1 reads MNHEY; CDR2 reads SVGAGI. This CDR3 contains 14 residues. Trimming removed 5 bases from V and 11 bases from J; junction bases left unmatched: 8. In nucleotides, the CDR3 is TGTGCCAGCAGTCACAGGGGGTTTGGTCCACCCCTCCACTTT. This sequence encodes CASSHRGFGPPLHF.

The V and J genes are TRBV5-1 and TRBJ2-1; unclear D gene. CDR1 SGHRS and CDR2 YFSETQ come from the germline V gene. The CDR3 spans 13 residues. V was trimmed by 5 bases and J by 0 bases, leaving 6 bases between them. CDR3 in DNA: TGCGCCAGCAGTAGGAGCTCCTACAATGAGCAGTTCTTC. Amino acids: CASSRSSYNEQFF.